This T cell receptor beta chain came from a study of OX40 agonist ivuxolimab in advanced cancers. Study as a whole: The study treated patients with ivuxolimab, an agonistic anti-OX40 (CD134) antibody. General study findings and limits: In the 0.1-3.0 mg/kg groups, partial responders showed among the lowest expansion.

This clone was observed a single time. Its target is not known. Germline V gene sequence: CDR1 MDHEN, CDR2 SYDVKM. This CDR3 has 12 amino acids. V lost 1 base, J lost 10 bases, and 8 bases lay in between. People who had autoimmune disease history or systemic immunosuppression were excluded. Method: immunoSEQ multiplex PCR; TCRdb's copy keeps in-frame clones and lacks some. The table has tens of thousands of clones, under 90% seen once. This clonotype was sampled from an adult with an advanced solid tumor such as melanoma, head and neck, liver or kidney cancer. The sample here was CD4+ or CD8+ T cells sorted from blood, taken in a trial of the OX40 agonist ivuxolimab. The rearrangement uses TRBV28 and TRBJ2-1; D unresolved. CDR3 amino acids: CASSLLGQEQFF. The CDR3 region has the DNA TGTGCCAGCAGTTTATTAGGCCAAGAGCAGTTCTTC. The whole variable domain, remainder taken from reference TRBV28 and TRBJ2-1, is DVKVTQSSRYLVKRTGEKVFLECVQDMDHENMFWYRQDPGLGLRLIYFSYDVKMKEKGDIPEGYSVSREKKERFSLILESASTNQTSMYLCASSLLGQEQFFGPGTRLTVL.